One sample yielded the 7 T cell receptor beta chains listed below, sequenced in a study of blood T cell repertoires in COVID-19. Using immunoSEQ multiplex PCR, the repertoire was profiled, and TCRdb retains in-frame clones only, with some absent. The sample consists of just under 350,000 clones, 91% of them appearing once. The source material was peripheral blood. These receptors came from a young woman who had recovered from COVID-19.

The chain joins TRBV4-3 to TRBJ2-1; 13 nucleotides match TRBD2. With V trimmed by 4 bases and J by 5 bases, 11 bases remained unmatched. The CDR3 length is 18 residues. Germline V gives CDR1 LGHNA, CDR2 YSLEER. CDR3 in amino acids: CASSPAGLAGLLNNEQFF. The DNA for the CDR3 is TGCGCCAGCAGCCCCGCGGGACTAGCGGGACTCCTCAACAATGAGCAGTTCTTC.

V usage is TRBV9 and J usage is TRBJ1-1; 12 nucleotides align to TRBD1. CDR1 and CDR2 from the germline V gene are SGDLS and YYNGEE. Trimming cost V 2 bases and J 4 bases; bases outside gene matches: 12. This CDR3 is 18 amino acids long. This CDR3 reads CASSVSGTGGARGTEAFF. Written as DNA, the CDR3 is TGTGCCAGCAGCGTCTCCGGGACAGGGGGCGCCCGGGGCACTGAAGCTTTCTTT.

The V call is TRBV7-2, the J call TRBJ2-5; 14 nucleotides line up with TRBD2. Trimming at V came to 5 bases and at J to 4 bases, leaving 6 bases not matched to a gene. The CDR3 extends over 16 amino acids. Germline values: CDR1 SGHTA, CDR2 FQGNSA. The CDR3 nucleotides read TGTGCCAGCAGCACCGGACTAGCGGGAGGCGGAGAGACCCAGTACTTC. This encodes CASSTGLAGGGETQYF. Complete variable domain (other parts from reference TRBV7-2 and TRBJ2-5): GAGVSQSPSNKVTEKGKDVELRCDPISGHTALYWYRQSLGQGLEFLIYFQGNSAPDKSGLPSDRFSAERTGGSVSTLTIQRTQQEDSAVYLCASSTGLAGGGETQYFGPGTRLLVL.

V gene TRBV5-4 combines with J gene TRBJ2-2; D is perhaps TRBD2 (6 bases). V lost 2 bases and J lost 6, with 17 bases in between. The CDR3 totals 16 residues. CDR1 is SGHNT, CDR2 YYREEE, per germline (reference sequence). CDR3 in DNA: TGTGCCAGCAGCTTTGCATCGGGGCGGGGACCCGGGGAGCTGTTTTTT. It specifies CASSFASGRGPGELFF.

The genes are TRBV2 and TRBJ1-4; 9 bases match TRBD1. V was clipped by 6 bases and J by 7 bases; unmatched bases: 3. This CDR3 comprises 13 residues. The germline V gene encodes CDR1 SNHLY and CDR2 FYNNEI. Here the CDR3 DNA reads TGTGCCAGCAGACAGGGGGCTCTTGAAAAACTGTTTTTT. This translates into CASRQGALEKLFF.

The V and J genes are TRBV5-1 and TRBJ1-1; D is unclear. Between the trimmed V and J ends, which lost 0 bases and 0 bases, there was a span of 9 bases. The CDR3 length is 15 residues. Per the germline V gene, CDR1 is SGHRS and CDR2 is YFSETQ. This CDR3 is CASSLGGTLNTEAFF. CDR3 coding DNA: TGCGCCAGCAGCTTGGGCGGTACTTTGAACACTGAAGCTTTCTTT.

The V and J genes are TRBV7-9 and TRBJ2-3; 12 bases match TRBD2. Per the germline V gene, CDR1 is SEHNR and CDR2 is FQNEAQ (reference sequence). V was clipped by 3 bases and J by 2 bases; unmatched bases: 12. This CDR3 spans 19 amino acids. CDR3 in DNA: TGTGCCAGCAGCTTCTTGACTAGCGGGAGTGAACCATACACAGATACGCAGTATTTT. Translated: CASSFLTSGSEPYTDTQYF. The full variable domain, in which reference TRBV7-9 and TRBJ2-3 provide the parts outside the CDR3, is DTGVSQNPRHKITKRGQNVTFRCDPISEHNRLYWYRQTLGQGPEFLTYFQNEAQLEKSRLLSDRFSAERPKGSFSTLEIQRTEQGDSAMYLCASSFLTSGSEPYTDTQYFGPGTRLTVL.